These T cell receptor beta chains were read from a single sample in a study of Graves' ophthalmopathy and Graves' hyperthyroidism. In TCRdb, the multiplex PCR reads were re-called with MiXCR into one record per CDR3 protein. The sample has 300,000 to 400,000 distinct CDR3 sequences; about 17% are singletons. Sequenced sample: peripheral blood. The receptors here all came from an adult man with Graves' ophthalmopathy. CDR3s include the opening cysteine and the closing phenylalanine or tryptophan. D genes are given only for firm matches. Only some rows state a clone size, as once, few, many or a class for expanded clones.

j_gene: TRBJ2-2; v_gene: TRBV11-2; abundance: many; len: 16; d_gene: -; CDR3nt: TGTGCCAGCAGCTTAGATGGTAGTTGGGGGACCGGGGAGCTGTTTTTT; CDR3aa: CASSLDGSWGTGELFF
j_gene: TRBJ1-5; v_gene: TRBV7-2; abundance: many; len: 14; d_gene: TRBD1; CDR3nt: TGTGCCAGCAGCTCGACAGGGGGTAGTCAGCCCCAGCATTTT; CDR3aa: CASSSTGGSQPQHF
j_gene: TRBJ1-1; v_gene: TRBV5-5; abundance: many; len: 14; d_gene: -; CDR3nt: TGTGCCAGCAGCGATCGGGTGGGGATTACTGAAGCTTTCTTT; CDR3aa: CASSDRVGITEAFF
j_gene: TRBJ1-2; v_gene: TRBV6-5; abundance: -; len: 15; d_gene: TRBD1; CDR3nt: TGTGCCAGCAGTTACACCGACAGGGGCGACGATGGCTACACCTTC; CDR3aa: CASSYTDRGDDGYTF
j_gene: TRBJ1-1; v_gene: TRBV20-1; abundance: -; len: 12; d_gene: -; CDR3nt: TGCAGTGCAAAGGAGTGGGACACTGAAGCTTTCTTT; CDR3aa: CSAKEWDTEAFF
j_gene: TRBJ2-6; v_gene: TRBV30; abundance: many; len: 13; d_gene: -; CDR3nt: TGTGCCTGGAGGGTGTCTGGGGCCAACGTCCTGACTTTC; CDR3aa: CAWRVSGANVLTF
j_gene: TRBJ1-1; v_gene: TRBV6-1; abundance: many; len: 15; d_gene: -; CDR3nt: TGTGCCAGCAGCCTAAGTGATAACATGAACACTGAAGCTTTCTTT; CDR3aa: CASSLSDNMNTEAFF
j_gene: TRBJ1-6; v_gene: TRBV29-1; abundance: many; len: 12; d_gene: TRBD1; CDR3nt: TGCAGCGTGGGGGAGAGTGGACAGGGCCTACACTTT; CDR3aa: CSVGESGQGLHF
j_gene: TRBJ1-1; v_gene: TRBV20-1; abundance: many; len: 14; d_gene: -; CDR3nt: TGCAGTGCTAAAAGAGGAGGGACGGACACTGAAGCTTTCTTT; CDR3aa: CSAKRGGTDTEAFF
j_gene: TRBJ2-5; v_gene: TRBV7-2; abundance: many; len: 13; d_gene: -; CDR3nt: TGTGCCAGCACCCGACGGGTCCAAGAGACCCAGTACTTC; CDR3aa: CASTRRVQETQYF
j_gene: TRBJ2-5; v_gene: TRBV6-5; abundance: many; len: 14; d_gene: -; CDR3nt: TGTGCCAGCAGAAGAACAGGGATGGGAGAGACCCAGTACTTC; CDR3aa: CASRRTGMGETQYF
j_gene: TRBJ1-1; v_gene: TRBV19; abundance: once; len: 15; d_gene: TRBD1; CDR3nt: TGTGCCAGTAGTGCGGTGACAGGGGAGAACACTGAAGCTTTCTTT; CDR3aa: CASSAVTGENTEAFF
j_gene: TRBJ2-7; v_gene: TRBV4-1; abundance: many; len: 17; d_gene: TRBD1; CDR3nt: TGCGCCAGCAGCCAAAGTCCCCGGACAGGGGGCGCGTACGAGCAGTACTTC; CDR3aa: CASSQSPRTGGAYEQYF
j_gene: TRBJ2-7; v_gene: TRBV6-5; abundance: many; len: 11; d_gene: -; CDR3nt: TGTGCCAGCACTCGGATGGGCGAGCAGTACTTC; CDR3aa: CASTRMGEQYF
j_gene: TRBJ2-5; v_gene: TRBV7-8; abundance: -; len: 15; d_gene: TRBD1; CDR3nt: TGTGCCAGCAGCCCCCGGGTCAGGGGGTGGCAGACCCAGTACTTC; CDR3aa: CASSPRVRGWQTQYF
j_gene: TRBJ1-2; v_gene: TRBV18; abundance: many; len: 13; d_gene: TRBD1; CDR3nt: TGTGCCAGCTCAGGTACAGGGGACGCTGGCTACACCTTC; CDR3aa: CASSGTGDAGYTF
j_gene: TRBJ2-7; v_gene: TRBV18; abundance: many; len: 16; d_gene: -; CDR3nt: TGTGCCAGCTCACCAGGTCATCCCCCGGGGCCCTACGAGCAGTACTTC; CDR3aa: CASSPGHPPGPYEQYF
j_gene: TRBJ2-5; v_gene: TRBV7-2; abundance: many; len: 14; d_gene: -; CDR3nt: TGTGCCAGCACCCCCTTCGGGTCGCAAGAGACCCAGTACTTC; CDR3aa: CASTPFGSQETQYF
j_gene: TRBJ2-5; v_gene: TRBV7-2; abundance: -; len: 14; d_gene: -; CDR3nt: TGTGCCAGCAGTTACGGACTGGGCCAAGAGACCCAGTACTTC; CDR3aa: CASSYGLGQETQYF
j_gene: TRBJ2-5; v_gene: TRBV28; abundance: many; len: 14; d_gene: TRBD1; CDR3nt: TGTGCCAGCAGTCCAGGGGGCTTCCAAGAGACCCAGTACTTC; CDR3aa: CASSPGGFQETQYF
j_gene: TRBJ2-5; v_gene: TRBV3-1; abundance: many; len: 15; d_gene: TRBD2; CDR3nt: TGTGCCAGCAGCCAACGGCCTAGCGGACAAGAGACCCAGTACTTC; CDR3aa: CASSQRPSGQETQYF
j_gene: TRBJ2-7; v_gene: TRBV27; abundance: many; len: 14; d_gene: -; CDR3nt: TGTGCCAGCAGTTTATCTGTCAGGGGGGACGAGCAGTACTTC; CDR3aa: CASSLSVRGDEQYF
j_gene: TRBJ2-7; v_gene: TRBV29-1; abundance: many; len: 14; d_gene: -; CDR3nt: TGCAGCGTTGCGTCCGTTCGGGGTCCCTACGAGCAGTACTTC; CDR3aa: CSVASVRGPYEQYF
j_gene: TRBJ2-7; v_gene: TRBV2; abundance: many; len: 13; d_gene: -; CDR3nt: TGTGCCAGCAGTGCGCTGGGGGTTTACGAGCAGTACTTC; CDR3aa: CASSALGVYEQYF
j_gene: TRBJ2-7; v_gene: TRBV6-2/TRBV6-3; abundance: once; len: 14; d_gene: TRBD2; CDR3nt: TGTGCCAGCAGTTATTCTAGCGGGACCCTCGAGCAGTACTTC; CDR3aa: CASSYSSGTLEQYF
j_gene: TRBJ2-5; v_gene: TRBV7-9; abundance: many; len: 15; d_gene: TRBD1; CDR3nt: TGTGCCAGCAGCTTCGGGACAGGACCCCAAGAGACCCAGTACTTC; CDR3aa: CASSFGTGPQETQYF
j_gene: TRBJ2-5; v_gene: TRBV6-1; abundance: many; len: 15; d_gene: TRBD2; CDR3nt: TGTGCCAGCAAATTTAGCGGGAGGGCCGAAGAGACCCAGTACTTC; CDR3aa: CASKFSGRAEETQYF
j_gene: TRBJ2-7; v_gene: TRBV20-1; abundance: many; len: 13; d_gene: -; CDR3nt: TGCAGTGCCAGCGGCAGGGGGGAGTACGAGCAGTACTTC; CDR3aa: CSASGRGEYEQYF
j_gene: TRBJ2-7; v_gene: TRBV28; abundance: -; len: 16; d_gene: -; CDR3nt: TGTGCCAGCAGTTTGGCCGGCAGGGACAACTCCTACGAGCAGTACTTC; CDR3aa: CASSLAGRDNSYEQYF
j_gene: TRBJ2-6; v_gene: TRBV30; abundance: many; len: 14; d_gene: -; CDR3nt: TGTGCCTGGAGTGTTGGGGGTGGGGCCAACGTCCTGACTTTC; CDR3aa: CAWSVGGGANVLTF
j_gene: TRBJ1-2; v_gene: TRBV7-8; abundance: -; len: 14; d_gene: -; CDR3nt: TGTGCCAGCAGCTTACGGATATGGGATGGTGGCTACACCTTC; CDR3aa: CASSLRIWDGGYTF
j_gene: TRBJ1-2; v_gene: TRBV3-1; abundance: many; len: 13; d_gene: -; CDR3nt: TGTGCCAGCAGCCCAGGGAACCTTGGCGGCTACACCTTC; CDR3aa: CASSPGNLGGYTF
j_gene: TRBJ2-7; v_gene: TRBV6-5; abundance: many; len: 14; d_gene: -; CDR3nt: TGTGCCAGCAGTTACTCGAAAGGGTACCACGAGCAGTACTTC; CDR3aa: CASSYSKGYHEQYF
j_gene: TRBJ2-7; v_gene: TRBV7-3; abundance: few; len: 14; d_gene: -; CDR3nt: TGTGCCAGCAGCTTGGCCGGGAACGGGTACGAGCAGTACTTC; CDR3aa: CASSLAGNGYEQYF
j_gene: TRBJ2-6; v_gene: TRBV20-1; abundance: many; len: 14; d_gene: -; CDR3nt: TGCAGTGCTTTGACAGCCTCTGGGGCCAACGTCCTGACTTTC; CDR3aa: CSALTASGANVLTF
j_gene: TRBJ2-6; v_gene: TRBV2; abundance: many; len: 16; d_gene: -; CDR3nt: TGTGCCAGCAGGAGGTTGGACAGTTCTGGGGCCAACGTCCTGACTTTC; CDR3aa: CASRRLDSSGANVLTF
j_gene: TRBJ1-5; v_gene: TRBV6-5; abundance: many; len: 14; d_gene: TRBD1; CDR3nt: TGTGCCAGCAGCCGTGGGACAGCAAATCAGCCCCAGCATTTT; CDR3aa: CASSRGTANQPQHF
j_gene: TRBJ1-1; v_gene: TRBV25-1; abundance: many; len: 14; d_gene: -; CDR3nt: TGTGCCAGCAGAAACAGCGTTATGAACACTGAAGCTTTCTTT; CDR3aa: CASRNSVMNTEAFF
j_gene: TRBJ1-6; v_gene: TRBV20-1; abundance: many; len: 16; d_gene: TRBD1; CDR3nt: TGCAGTGCTCAAATACCGGGACAGCCCTCTAATTCACCCCTCCACTTT; CDR3aa: CSAQIPGQPSNSPLHF
j_gene: TRBJ1-1; v_gene: TRBV6-1; abundance: many; len: 14; d_gene: -; CDR3nt: TGTGCCAGCAGTCCCCCCCAGGAGGACACTGAAGCTTTCTTT; CDR3aa: CASSPPQEDTEAFF
j_gene: TRBJ2-7; v_gene: TRBV7-2; abundance: many; len: 14; d_gene: -; CDR3nt: TGTGCCAGCAGCAAACGACAGCTCTCCTACGAGCAGTACTTC; CDR3aa: CASSKRQLSYEQYF
j_gene: TRBJ1-2; v_gene: TRBV6-4; abundance: many; len: 14; d_gene: TRBD1; CDR3nt: TGTGCCAGCAGAGACGAGGGACAGGGCGCTGGCTACACCTTC; CDR3aa: CASRDEGQGAGYTF